This T cell receptor (beta chain) was captured in a study of Graves' ophthalmopathy and Graves' hyperthyroidism. The study amplified TCR beta CDR3 regions using RNA transcripts. A first-round RT-PCR used HTBI primers, followed by a second-round multiplex PCR. Each CDR3 protein is one row after TCRdb ran MiXCR on the multiplex PCR reads. Of about 620,000 distinct CDR3 sequences listed, 20% to 25% are singletons. This clonotype was seen repeatedly, ten times or more. The CDR3 has 17 amino acids. The V end was cut by 0 bases, the J end by 2 bases, with 11 bases between. Germline V gives CDR1 MNHEY, CDR2 SVGAGI.

The source is a young woman with stable Graves' hyperthyroidism. Some clones in this sample may be carry-over from other donors' samples. Sequencing used peripheral blood. The rearrangement links TRBV6-5 to TRBJ2-6, with D perhaps given as TRBD1 or TRBD2 (5 bases each). This chain's CDR3 is CASSYSGAWTGANVLTF. As DNA, the CDR3 is TGTGCCAGCAGTTACTCCGGGGCTTGGACTGGGGCCAACGTCCTGACTTTC.